A selection of T cell receptor beta chains follows, all from one sample in a study of neurological immune-mediated disorders. Via MiXCR, TCRdb re-called the 5' RACE reads, giving one row per CDR3 protein. The sample holds 95,000 to 110,000 distinct CDR3 sequences; about a tenth are singletons and the top ten take 3.1%. Material: PBMCs. These receptors were obtained from a female donor with HTLV-1-associated myelopathy (HAM/TSP). Both conserved end residues are part of each CDR3. The D gene is left open where the match is weak. Some rows mark clone size as missing; the rest say once, few, many or name a class of expanded clone.

d_call | clone_size | j_call | v_call | cdr3_aa | cdr3_nt
- | many | TRBJ2-3 | TRBV10-3 | CAISAIGSTDTQYF | TGTGCCATCAGTGCAATTGGTAGCACAGATACGCAGTATTTT
- | many | TRBJ2-7 | TRBV5-5 | CASSLVRDPYEQYF | TGTGCCAGCAGCTTGGTAAGGGACCCCTACGAGCAGTACTTC
TRBD1 | - | TRBJ1-5 | TRBV18 | CASSPDDRVGSQPQHF | TGTGCCAGCTCACCGGATGACAGGGTCGGTAGCCAGCCCCAGCATTTT
- | many | TRBJ2-7 | TRBV7-9 | CASSPRVAADYEQYF | TGTGCCAGCAGCCCCCGGGTTGCGGCAGACTACGAGCAGTACTTC
- | many | TRBJ1-6 | TRBV20-1 | CSAGTGSLYNSPLHF | TGCAGTGCTGGCACGGGGTCTTTATATAATTCACCCCTCCACTTT
- | many | TRBJ2-5 | TRBV7-2 | CASSLKPGTLGETQYF | TGTGCCAGCAGCTTAAAACCCGGGACTCTCGGAGAGACCCAGTACTTC
- | many | TRBJ2-3 | TRBV5-5 | CASSLGGSADTQYF | TGTGCCAGCAGCTTGGGGGGATCCGCAGATACGCAGTATTTT
TRBD2 | few | TRBJ2-1 | TRBV5-1 | CASSLVKRGGADEQFF | TGCGCCAGCAGCTTGGTCAAGCGGGGGGGCGCCGATGAGCAGTTCTTC
- | many | TRBJ1-1 | TRBV25-1 | CASSQITGSTEAFF | TGTGCCAGCAGTCAGATTACAGGGTCCACTGAAGCTTTCTTT
- | many | TRBJ2-3 | TRBV7-9 | CASSLTGTDTQYF | TGTGCCAGCAGCTTGACGGGCACAGATACGCAGTATTTT
- | many | TRBJ2-7 | TRBV6-9 | CASSMTSSRNSSRREQYF | TGTGCCAGCAGCATGACCTCCTCAAGGAATTCGTCACGGCGGGAGCAGTACTTC
- | many | TRBJ2-3 | TRBV12-3/TRBV12-4 | CASRPPSTDTQYF | TGTGCCAGCAGGCCACCCTCCACAGATACGCAGTATTTT
TRBD1 | many | TRBJ2-5 | TRBV5-1 | CASSLGQGGQTQYF | TGCGCCAGCAGCTTGGGACAGGGTGGGCAGACCCAGTACTTC
- | many | TRBJ2-7 | TRBV20-1 | CSARSLGSYEQYF | TGCAGTGCTCGCTCCCTGGGAAGCTACGAGCAGTACTTC
TRBD1 | many | TRBJ2-1 | TRBV6-5 | CASSSGQGVFF | TGTGCCAGCAGTTCGGGACAGGGGGTGTTCTTC
TRBD1 | - | TRBJ2-1 | TRBV5-4 | CASSNRGSDEQFF | TGTGCCAGCAGCAACAGGGGGTCGGATGAGCAGTTCTTC
- | many | TRBJ1-6 | TRBV3-1 | CASSLQSFGSPLHF | TGTGCCAGCAGTCTACAGTCATTCGGTTCACCCCTCCACTTT
- | many | TRBJ1-5 | TRBV12-3/TRBV12-4 | CASSLKRNQPQHF | TGTGCCAGCAGTTTAAAGCGGAATCAGCCCCAGCATTTT
- | many | TRBJ2-5 | TRBV5-1 | CASSLLRETQYF | TGCGCCAGCAGCTTGCTCCGAGAGACCCAGTACTTC
- | many | TRBJ2-5 | TRBV27 | CASRSLGETQYF | TGTGCCAGCAGGTCCCTCGGAGAGACCCAGTACTTC
TRBD1 | many | TRBJ1-1 | TRBV20-1 | CSAQRQGAEAFF | TGCAGTGCTCAGCGACAGGGGGCGGAGGCTTTCTTT
- | many | TRBJ2-7 | TRBV12-3/TRBV12-4 | CASSSGLGVWEQYF | TGTGCCAGCAGTTCTGGGTTGGGGGTTTGGGAGCAGTACTTC
TRBD1 | many | TRBJ1-5 | TRBV7-8 | CASSPETGLISQPQHF | TGTGCCAGCAGCCCAGAGACAGGGTTAATAAGTCAGCCCCAGCATTTT
TRBD2 | many | TRBJ2-1 | TRBV4-1 | CASSQEPSGGAPYNEQFF | TGCGCCAGCAGCCAAGAACCTAGCGGGGGGGCCCCCTACAATGAGCAGTTCTTC
- | many | TRBJ2-4 | TRBV20-1 | CSATTGSMGNIQYF | TGCAGTGCTACTACAGGGTCGATGGGAAACATTCAGTACTTC
TRBD2 | many | TRBJ2-7 | TRBV7-9 | CASSLLGLAGAEQYF | TGTGCCAGCAGCTTACTGGGACTAGCGGGGGCCGAGCAGTACTTC
TRBD1 | many | TRBJ2-6 | TRBV13 | CASRRQGAGANVLTF | TGTGCCAGCAGACGACAGGGAGCCGGGGCCAACGTCCTGACTTTC
TRBD2 | - | TRBJ2-7 | TRBV2 | CASSRAGDVEQYF | TGTGCCAGCAGCCGGGCGGGGGACGTAGAGCAGTACTTC
TRBD2 | many | TRBJ2-5 | TRBV20-1 | CSARVRTSGGQETQYF | TGCAGTGCTAGAGTAAGGACTAGCGGGGGCCAAGAGACCCAGTACTTC
- | many | TRBJ1-5 | TRBV4-1 | CASSQGRDVSNQPQHF | TGCGCCAGCAGCCAAGGGAGGGACGTTAGCAATCAGCCCCAGCATTTT
- | many | TRBJ2-7 | TRBV5-6 | CASSLWQIAYEQYF | TGTGCCAGCAGCTTGTGGCAGATCGCTTACGAGCAGTACTTC
TRBD2 | - | TRBJ2-1 | TRBV6-5 | CASSRKRGVWEQFF | TGTGCCAGCAGTCGAAAACGGGGGGTTTGGGAGCAGTTCTTC
- | many | TRBJ2-7 | TRBV24-1 | CATSDVGGTEQYF | TGTGCCACCAGTGATGTGGGGGGCACCGAGCAGTACTTC
TRBD1 | many | TRBJ2-1 | TRBV5-1 | CASSFEGAENEQFF | TGCGCCAGCAGCTTCGAGGGGGCGGAAAATGAGCAGTTCTTC
TRBD1 | many | TRBJ2-7 | TRBV2 | CASRGDRGSYEQYF | TGTGCCAGCAGGGGCGACAGGGGATCCTACGAGCAGTACTTC
TRBD2 | - | TRBJ2-3 | TRBV20-1 | CSASGLAGRTDTQYF | TGCAGTGCCAGTGGACTAGCGGGGCGGACAGATACGCAGTATTTT
- | many | TRBJ1-4 | TRBV15 | CATSRPGNEKLFF | TGTGCCACCAGCAGACCGGGGAATGAAAAACTGTTTTTT
- | few | TRBJ1-1 | TRBV28 | CASRPSPGGRNTEAFF | TGTGCCAGCAGACCCTCTCCGGGAGGGAGGAACACTGAAGCTTTCTTT
- | many | TRBJ2-7 | TRBV5-1 | CASSVKRDYEQYF | TGCGCCAGCAGCGTTAAACGAGACTACGAGCAGTACTTC
- | medium-sized | TRBJ2-3 | TRBV24-1 | CATSVDSSSTDTQYF | TGTGCCACCAGTGTCGACAGTTCTAGCACAGATACGCAGTATTTT
TRBD2 | - | TRBJ2-1 | TRBV6-2/TRBV6-3 | CASSVLRLAGGGEQFF | TGTGCCAGCAGTGTTCTGCGGCTAGCGGGGGGCGGGGAGCAGTTCTTC
- | many | TRBJ2-5 | TRBV19 | CASSITETQYF | TGTGCCAGTAGTATTACGGAGACCCAGTACTTC
TRBD2 | many | TRBJ2-1 | TRBV28 | CATSGGARYNEQFF | TGTGCCACTAGCGGGGGGGCGCGATACAATGAGCAGTTCTTC
- | - | TRBJ2-7 | TRBV5-1 | CASSLFGEARSSYEQYF | TGCGCCAGCAGCTTGTTCGGAGAGGCCCGATCGTCCTACGAGCAGTACTTC
TRBD1 | many | TRBJ2-3 | TRBV15 | CATSEGQVGVDTQYF | TGTGCCACCAGCGAGGGACAGGTAGGCGTAGATACGCAGTATTTT
- | few | TRBJ2-7 | TRBV25-1 | CASSELYRSSYEQYF | TGTGCCAGCAGTGAATTATACCGGAGCTCCTACGAGCAGTACTTC
TRBD2 | many | TRBJ2-1 | TRBV5-1 | CASSWAGETYNEQFF | TGCGCCAGCAGCTGGGCGGGGGAGACCTACAATGAGCAGTTCTTC
TRBD1 | few | TRBJ2-6 | TRBV12-3/TRBV12-4 | CASGTGNPGANVLTF | TGTGCCAGCGGGACAGGGAATCCTGGGGCCAACGTCCTGACTTTC
- | many | TRBJ2-3 | TRBV29-1 | CSVGGASGLQYF | TGCAGCGTTGGGGGGGCTAGCGGACTGCAGTATTTT
- | few | TRBJ2-2 | TRBV5-1 | CASSSGPNTGELFF | TGCGCCAGCAGTTCGGGTCCGAACACCGGGGAGCTGTTTTTT
- | few | TRBJ2-3 | TRBV12-3/TRBV12-4 | CASRTRPDTQYF | TGTGCCAGCAGGACTAGGCCAGATACGCAGTATTTT
- | many | TRBJ2-2 | TRBV21-1 | CASYTGLGTGELFF | TGTGCCAGCTACACAGGGTTGGGGACCGGGGAGCTGTTTTTT
TRBD2 | many | TRBJ2-3 | TRBV5-5 | CASSSTPAGGSTDTQYF | TGTGCCAGCAGCTCTACGCCAGCGGGGGGAAGCACAGATACGCAGTATTTT
TRBD2 | many | TRBJ2-7 | TRBV6-5 | CASSYSWLAENYEQYF | TGTGCCAGCAGTTACTCGTGGCTAGCGGAGAACTACGAGCAGTACTTC